One TCR beta chain is described in this entry. What it recognizes is unknown. The data were obtained in a study of long-term antiretroviral therapy in people with HIV. General study points: Post-ART, diversity grew, though it stayed under transplant donor control levels. Viral resistance, ART adherence and therapy changes all lacked available data.

Germline CDR1 LNHDA, CDR2 SQIVND (reference sequence). The CDR3 is made up of 14 amino acids. The assay used was immunoSEQ (version v3.0), run at survey level. Clones were sequenced by immunoSEQ multiplex PCR, and TCRdb holds only the in-frame ones, with some missing. The sample lists tens of thousands of clones, around 84% seen once, with less than 6% in the top ten. The chain combines TRBV19 with TRBJ1-3; TRBD1 might be the D (6 bases). Sequences were derived from unsorted PBMCs, sampled 0.8 years after starting antiretroviral therapy. The receptor was isolated from a woman younger than 45 with HIV. This chain's CDR3 is CGVSGGRSGNTIYF. Written as DNA, the CDR3 is TGTGGAGTTAGCGGGGGCCGCTCTGGAAACACCATATATTTT.